This section outlines one T cell receptor beta chain sequence together with its context. Its antigen is currently unknown. These data originate in a study of T cell repertoires in cytomegalovirus infection. Broader study findings: Dominating the ex vivo response were TCR beta clonotypes that were CMV-specific and HLA-C-restricted.

The CDR3 is 15 residues long. CDR1 and CDR2 (germline): LNHDA, SQIVND (reference sequence). V lost 0 bases, J lost 0 bases, and 8 bases lay in between. TCRdb reanalysed the reads using MiXCR and keeps one entry per CDR3 protein. The top ten clones hold less than 15% of a sample with around 490,000 distinct CDR3 sequences, about 26% of them seen once. The sample was PBMCs. This chain joins TRBV19 and TRBJ1-1; D is ambiguous. This TCR was sampled from a human donor in good health (CMV status not recorded). Some clones in this sample may be carry-over from other donors' samples. CDR3 amino acids: CASSIEPGVNTEAFF. In DNA, the CDR3 is TGTGCCAGTAGTATAGAACCGGGCGTGAACACTGAAGCTTTCTTT.